This TCR beta chain derives from a study of T cell repertoires in cytomegalovirus infection. Study-level background: Newly reported HLA-C-restricted and thoroughly characterized HLA-B-restricted CMV epitopes were employed. Through public TCR beta signatures, both CMV infection and matching HLA type were indicated. Study-wide results and limits: In two of eight donors, the top clonotype was HLA-C-restricted CMV-specific.

TCRdb re-called the reads through MiXCR, storing one row per CDR3 protein. The sample includes about 770,000 distinct CDR3 sequences, 29% seen only once; the top ten take approximately 14%. Concerning this clonotype itself: Its cognate antigen is unknown.

This clonotype was sampled from a human donor in good health (CMV status not recorded). Some clones in this sample may be carry-over from other donors' samples. The sample in question was cultured CD8+ T cells from PBMCs, obtained from culture after CMV antigen stimulation.

The CDR3 DNA reads as TGTGCCAGCAGTGAGGGGGGAGGTGCTGAAAAACTGTTTTTT. Protein sequence: CASSEGGGAEKLFF. The chain is built from TRBV25-1 and TRBJ1-4; D is possibly TRBD1 (5 bases). Per germline, CDR1 MGHDK and CDR2 SYGVNS. The CDR3 is 14 amino acids. Trimming pared 3 bases from V and 7 bases from J, leaving 12 bases between.